Described below is a single T cell receptor (beta chain) sequence and its context. This likely traces to a read error, being one base from a far larger clone. Germline CDR1 is SGHTS and CDR2 is YDEGEE. This CDR3 comprises 13 residues. This sample is drawn from a study of read filtering for tumor transcriptome and immune sequencing. Sampling of bone marrow took place during active disease in every patient. Molecular barcoded adaptors covering alpha/delta and beta/gamma chains were used on 400 to 450 ng RNA. TCRdb reprocessed the reads with MiXCR, giving one entry per CDR3 protein. Of approximately 40,000 distinct CDR3 sequences listed, 12% to 15% are singletons.

The sample comprised a population of CD138-negative cells sorted from bone marrow. This clonotype was obtained from a donor at least 40 years old with multiple myeloma. The J gene is TRBJ2-1, the V gene TRBV5-8; D possibly corresponds to TRBD2 (5 bases). Here the CDR3 reads CASSPGLYDEQFF. The DNA of the CDR3 is TGTGCCAGCAGCCCAGGACTCTACGATGAGCAGTTCTTC.